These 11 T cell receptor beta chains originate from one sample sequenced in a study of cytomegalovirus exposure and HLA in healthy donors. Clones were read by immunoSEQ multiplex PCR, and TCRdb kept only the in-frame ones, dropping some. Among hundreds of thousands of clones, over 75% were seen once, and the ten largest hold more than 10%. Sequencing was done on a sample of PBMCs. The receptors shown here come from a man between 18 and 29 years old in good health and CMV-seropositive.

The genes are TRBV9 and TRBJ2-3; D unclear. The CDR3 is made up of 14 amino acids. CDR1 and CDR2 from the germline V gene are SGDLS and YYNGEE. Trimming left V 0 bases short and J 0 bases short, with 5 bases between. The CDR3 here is CASSVVPSTDTQYF. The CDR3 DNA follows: TGTGCCAGCAGCGTAGTCCCTAGCACAGATACGCAGTATTTT.

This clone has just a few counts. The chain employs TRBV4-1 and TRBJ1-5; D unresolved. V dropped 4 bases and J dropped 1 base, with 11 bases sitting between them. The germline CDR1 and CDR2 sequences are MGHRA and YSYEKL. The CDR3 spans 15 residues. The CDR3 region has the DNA TGCGCCAGCAGCCCAGAGGTGAGGAGCAATCAGCCCCAGCATTTT. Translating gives CASSPEVRSNQPQHF.

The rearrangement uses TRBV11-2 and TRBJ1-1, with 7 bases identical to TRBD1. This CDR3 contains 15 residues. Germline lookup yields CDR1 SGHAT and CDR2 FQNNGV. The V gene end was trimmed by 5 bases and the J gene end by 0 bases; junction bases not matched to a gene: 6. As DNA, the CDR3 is TGTGCCAGCAGCCAACGGACAGGCCTGAACACTGAAGCTTTCTTT. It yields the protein CASSQRTGLNTEAFF.

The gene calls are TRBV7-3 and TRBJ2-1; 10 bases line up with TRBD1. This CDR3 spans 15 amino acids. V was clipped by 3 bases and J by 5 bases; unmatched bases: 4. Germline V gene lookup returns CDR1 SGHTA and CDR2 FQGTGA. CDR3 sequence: CASSLDRGDHNEQFF. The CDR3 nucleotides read TGTGCCAGCAGCTTGGACAGGGGGGACCACAATGAGCAGTTCTTC.

The CDR3 loop reads CASSLALEETQYF. The DNA for the CDR3 is TGTGCCAGCAGCTTAGCCCTCGAAGAGACCCAGTACTTC. The chain uses TRBV13 and TRBJ2-5; D remains unclear. Looked up from germline, CDR1 is PRHDT and CDR2 is FYEKMQ (reference sequence). The CDR3 runs to 13 residues. Trimming took 1 base from V and 3 from J, leaving 6 bases between them.

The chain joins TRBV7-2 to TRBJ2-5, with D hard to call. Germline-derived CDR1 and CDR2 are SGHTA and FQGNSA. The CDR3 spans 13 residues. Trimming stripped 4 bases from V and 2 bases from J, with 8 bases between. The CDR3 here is CASSYGPQETQYF. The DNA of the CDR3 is TGTGCCAGCAGCTACGGGCCACAAGAGACCCAGTACTTC.

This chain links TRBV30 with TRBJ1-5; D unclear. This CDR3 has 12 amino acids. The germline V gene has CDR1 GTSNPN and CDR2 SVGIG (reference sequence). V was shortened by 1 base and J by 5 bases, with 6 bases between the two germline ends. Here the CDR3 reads CAWSGMYQPQHF. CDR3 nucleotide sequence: TGTGCCTGGAGTGGGATGTATCAGCCCCAGCATTTT.

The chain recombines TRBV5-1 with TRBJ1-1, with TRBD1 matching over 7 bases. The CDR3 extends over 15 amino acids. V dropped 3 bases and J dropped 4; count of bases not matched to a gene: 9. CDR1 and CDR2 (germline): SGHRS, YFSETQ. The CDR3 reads CASSSLTSGGTEAFF. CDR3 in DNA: TGCGCCAGCAGCTCCCTGACCTCAGGGGGCACTGAAGCTTTCTTT.

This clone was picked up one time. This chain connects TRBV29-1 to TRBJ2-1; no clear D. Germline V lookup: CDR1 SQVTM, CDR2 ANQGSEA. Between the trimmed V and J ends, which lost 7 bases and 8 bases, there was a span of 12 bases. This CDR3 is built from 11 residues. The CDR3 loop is CSAGPQDEQFF. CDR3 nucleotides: TGCAGCGCAGGACCCCAAGATGAGCAGTTCTTC.

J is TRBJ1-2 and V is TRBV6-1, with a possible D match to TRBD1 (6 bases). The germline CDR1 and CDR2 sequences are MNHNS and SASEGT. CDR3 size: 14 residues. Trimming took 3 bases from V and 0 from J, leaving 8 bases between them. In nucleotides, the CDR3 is TGTGCCAGCAGTGACAGGACAGCTAACTATGGCTACACCTTC. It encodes CASSDRTANYGYTF.

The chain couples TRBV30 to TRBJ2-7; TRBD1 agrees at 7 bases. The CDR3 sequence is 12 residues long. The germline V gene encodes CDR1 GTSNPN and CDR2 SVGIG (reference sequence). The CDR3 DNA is TGTGGCGGCCGGGACAGAGCCTACGAGCAGTACTTC. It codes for CGGRDRAYEQYF.